The 25 T cell receptor beta chains listed next were all sequenced from one sample in a study of blood T cell repertoires in COVID-19. Clones were read by immunoSEQ multiplex PCR, and TCRdb kept only the in-frame ones, dropping some. Here the sample spans roughly 200,000 clones, around four fifths being singletons. Sequencing was done on a sample of peripheral blood. These receptors were collected from a human donor in a cohort sampled during active COVID-19.

This clone was recorded once. The rearrangement joins TRBV5-1 to TRBJ2-1; 10 nucleotides line up with TRBD1. Germline V gene lookup returns CDR1 SGHRS and CDR2 YFSETQ. The junction had 5 bases not matched to a gene; V was cut back by 4 bases and J by 7 bases. The CDR3 consists of 14 residues. CDR3 sequence reads: CASSPPGQGNEQFF. DNA for the CDR3: TGCGCCAGCAGCCCCCCGGGACAGGGGAATGAGCAGTTCTTC.

The chain couples TRBV27 to TRBJ2-7, with 7 bases lining up with TRBD1. The V gene's germline CDR1 is MNHEY and CDR2 SMNVEV (reference sequence). The CDR3 loop spans 12 amino acids. The J segment lost 5 bases and the V segment lost 7 bases, leaving 5 bases of the junction unmatched. The CDR3 DNA is TGTGCCAGCATGATACAGGGGAACGAGCAGTACGTC. This codes for CASMIQGNEQYV.

This chain joins TRBV30 and TRBJ1-2; weak D call: TRBD1 (5 bases). The CDR3 is made up of 11 amino acids. Deletions cut 0 bases from V and 7 bases from J, with 6 bases between. CDR1 is GTSNPN and CDR2 is SVGIG in the germline V gene (reference sequence). CDR3 loop: CAWSVGGGYTF. CDR3 bases: TGTGCCTGGAGTGTCGGGGGTGGCTACACCTTC.

This clone has only one observation. The chain couples TRBV27 to TRBJ2-7; D is perhaps TRBD2 (6 bases). V gave up 8 bases and J gave up 6 bases, with 23 bases separating them. Germline CDR1 and CDR2: MNHEY and SMNVEV (reference sequence). The CDR3 runs 15 residues. The CDR3 loop reads CASGKDGKGRPEQYF. CDR3 DNA sequence: TGTGCCAGCGGTAAGGACGGGAAGGGGAGGCCCGAGCAGTACTTC.

V usage is TRBV5-6 and J usage is TRBJ2-2; TRBD1 matches 10 bases. After removal of 0 bases from V and 4 bases from J, the junction contained 3 bases not matched to a gene. CDR1 is SGHDT and CDR2 is YYEEEE in the germline V gene. The length of the CDR3 is 16 residues. The CDR3 nucleotides read TGTGCCAGCAGCTTGGGGGGACAGGGGACCACCGGGGAGCTGTTTTTT. Amino acid sequence: CASSLGGQGTTGELFF.

The gene calls are TRBV3-1 (or the pseudogene TRBV3-2) and TRBJ1-1; perhaps TRBD1 as D (5 bases). The CDR3 consists of 12 residues. CDR1 LGHDT and CDR2 YNNKEL come from the germline V gene (reference sequence). Trimming cost V 1 base and J 8 bases, with 8 bases left between them. The CDR3 loop is CASSQAGQEAFF. The CDR3, as DNA: TGTGCCAGCAGCCAAGCTGGACAAGAAGCTTTCTTT.

The rearrangement links TRBV4-1 to TRBJ1-2, with TRBD1 identical over 8 bases. CDR1 is MGHRA and CDR2 is YSYEKL in the germline V gene. The CDR3 has 16 residues. The V gene end was trimmed by 1 base and the J gene end by 4 bases; junction bases not matched to a gene: 8. CDR3 DNA sequence: TGCGCCAGCAGCCAAGTCCCCGGACAGGGATCCTATGGCTACACCTTC. It specifies CASSQVPGQGSYGYTF.

This chain joins TRBV3-1 (or the pseudogene TRBV3-2) and TRBJ2-7; D gene unclear. Trimming took off 4 bases at V and 6 bases at J, with 13 bases between the two ends. CDR1 is LGHDT, CDR2 YNNKEL, per germline (reference sequence). The CDR3 covers 13 residues. This CDR3 is CASSRAQVGEQYF. Here the CDR3 DNA reads TGTGCCAGCAGCCGGGCGCAGGTCGGCGAGCAGTACTTC.

This CDR3 is CAISEPTRLAKKQFF. The CDR3 region has the DNA TGTGCCATCAGTGAGCCCACCCGACTAGCCAAGAAGCAGTTCTTC. The V gene is TRBV10-3, the J gene TRBJ2-1; 7 nucleotides match TRBD2. In germline, CDR1 is ENHRY, CDR2 SYGVKD. The CDR3 spans 15 residues. V lost 2 bases to trimming and J lost 11 bases; unmatched junction nucleotides: 12.

The chain employs TRBV2 and TRBJ2-1; D ambiguous. The ends were cut back, 6 bases at V and 5 bases at J, with 8 bases in the middle. Looked up from germline, CDR1 is SNHLY and CDR2 is FYNNEI. The CDR3 is 12 residues long. The CDR3 region is CASRTVNNEQFF. Written as DNA, the CDR3 is TGTGCCAGCAGAACTGTTAACAATGAGCAGTTCTTC.

J is TRBJ2-2 and V is TRBV4-1; TRBD1 matches at 9 bases. From germline, CDR1 is MGHRA and CDR2 YSYEKL. Unmatched junction bases numbered 6, after V lost 5 bases and J lost 2 bases. The CDR3 is 16 residues long. This chain's CDR3 is CASSSLGQGNTGELFF. CDR3 in DNA: TGCGCCAGCAGCAGCCTGGGACAGGGCAACACCGGGGAGCTGTTTTTT.

The gene calls are TRBV30 and TRBJ1-1; TRBD1 matches at 7 bases. The germline gives CDR1 GTSNPN, CDR2 SVGIG (reference sequence). The CDR3 covers 15 residues. V shed 3 bases and J 0 bases; nucleotides not matched to a gene: 7. CDR3 sequence reads: CAWRGDRQLNTEAFF. CDR3 nucleotides: TGTGCCTGGAGGGGGGACAGACAGCTGAACACTGAAGCTTTCTTT.

The rearrangement joins TRBV6-5 to TRBJ1-2; no reliable D call. Per the germline V gene, CDR1 is MNHEY and CDR2 is SVGAGI. V was pared by 8 bases and J by 0 bases, with 10 bases between. The CDR3 is made up of 13 amino acids. The CDR3 bases are TGTGCCAGCCTTGGCCTAGCTAACTATGGCTACACCTTC. It specifies CASLGLANYGYTF.

This clone occurred a few times. The rearrangement uses TRBV5-4 and TRBJ2-2; 8 bases map to TRBD1. From germline, CDR1 is SGHNT and CDR2 YYREEE (reference sequence). V was clipped by 0 bases and J by 5 bases; unmatched bases: 3. The CDR3 spans 15 residues. The CDR3 protein is CASSLAQGETGELFF. In DNA, the CDR3 is TGTGCCAGCAGCTTGGCACAGGGGGAAACCGGGGAGCTGTTTTTT.

Comment on this clone: Other DNA sequences of this sample code for an identical CDR3. V and J are TRBV5-1 and TRBJ2-3, with D maybe TRBD1 (6 bases). The V gene's germline CDR1 is SGHRS and CDR2 YFSETQ. V was trimmed by 0 bases and J by 4 bases, leaving 9 bases between them. This CDR3 has 14 residues. The CDR3 bases are TGCGCCAGCAGCTTGGACAGGGTAGCAGATACGCAGTATTTT. Translation: CASSLDRVADTQYF. The whole variable domain, filled in from reference TRBV5-1 and TRBJ2-3, reads KAGVTQTPRYLIKTRGQQVTLSCSPISGHRSVSWYQQTPGQGLQFLFEYFSETQRNKGNFPGRFSGRQFSNSRSEMNVSTLELGDSALYLCASSLDRVADTQYFGPGTRLTVL.

The chain employs TRBV7-9 and TRBJ2-2; 10 nucleotides align to TRBD2. The CDR3 extends over 15 amino acids. Germline assignment: CDR1 SEHNR and CDR2 FQNEAQ (reference sequence). V gave up 10 bases and J gave up 2 bases; unmatched junction bases: 7. CDR3 coding DNA: TGTGCCACCCGATGGACTAGCGGAAACACCGGGGAGCTGTTTTTT. Translating gives CATRWTSGNTGELFF.

The chain carries TRBV19 and TRBJ2-1; tentatively, D is TRBD1 (6 bases). The length of the CDR3 is 13 residues. V was clipped by 5 bases and J by 10 bases, with 15 bases between them. Germline V gene data show CDR1 as LNHDA and CDR2 as SQIVND (reference sequence). CDR3 DNA: TGTGCCAGTAGTGGAAGCCGGGACACGGAGCAGTTCTTC. Residues: CASSGSRDTEQFF.

The genes are TRBV5-4 and TRBJ1-1; D is undetermined. With 1 base removed from V and 4 bases from J, the gap between germline ends came to 8 bases. Germline assignment: CDR1 SGHNT and CDR2 YYREEE (reference sequence). This CDR3 comprises 13 residues. For the CDR3, the DNA is TGTGCCAGCAGCTTGTCGGGAGGCACTGAAGCTTTCTTT. This codes for CASSLSGGTEAFF. The full variable domain, rest sourced from reference TRBV5-4 and TRBJ1-1, is ETGVTQSPTHLIKTRGQQVTLRCSSQSGHNTVSWYQQALGQGPQFIFQYYREEENGRGNFPPRFSGLQFPNYSSELNVNALELDDSALYLCASSLSGGTEAFFGQGTRLTVV.

This chain links TRBV19 with TRBJ1-3; the match to TRBD1 covers 11 bases. The V gene's germline CDR1 is LNHDA and CDR2 SQIVND (reference sequence). The trim removed 7 bases at V and 1 base at J, leaving 12 bases unmatched. CDR3 length: 18 amino acids. The CDR3: CASTPRTGTGGSGNTIYF. Written as DNA, the CDR3 is TGTGCCAGTACACCTAGAACCGGGACAGGGGGTTCTGGAAACACCATATATTTT.

This clone was counted a single time. The chain carries TRBV6-4 and TRBJ1-2; D not resolved. The length of the CDR3 is 13 residues. The germline CDR1 and CDR2 sequences are MRHNA and SNTAGT. Trimming stripped 0 bases from V and 8 bases from J, with 10 bases between. The CDR3 protein is CASSDSTGMGYTF. CDR3 nucleotides: TGTGCCAGCAGTGACTCGACGGGAATGGGCTACACCTTC.

The chain uses TRBV10-3 and TRBJ1-5; no reliable D call. Trimming shortened V by 0 bases and J by 1 base, and 10 bases separated the two germline ends. CDR3 length equals 16 residues. Germline V gene lookup returns CDR1 ENHRY and CDR2 SYGVKD. As DNA, the CDR3 is TGTGCCATCAGTGAGTCACTCGGGGTAAGCAATCAGCCCCAGCATTTT. It encodes CAISESLGVSNQPQHF.

CDR3 region: CASSPRGRRDRLTGELFF. CDR3 DNA sequence: TGTGCCAGTAGTCCAAGAGGCCGACGGGACAGACTGACCGGGGAGCTGTTTTTT. J is TRBJ2-2 and V is TRBV19, with 7 bases aligning to TRBD1. The CDR3 totals 18 residues. The J segment lost 5 bases and the V segment lost 5 bases, leaving 17 bases of the junction unmatched. Germline CDR1 and CDR2: LNHDA and SQIVND (reference sequence).

This clone was seen a few times. The chain joins TRBV6-6 to TRBJ2-7, with TRBD2 matching over 8 bases. Losses at the gene ends were 5 bases for V and 4 bases for J; bases not matched to a gene: 10. Germline V gene lookup returns CDR1 MNHNY and CDR2 SVGAGI (reference sequence). The CDR3 runs to 15 residues. The CDR3 nucleotides read TGTGCCAGCAGTAGGGTGGGAGCGGGAGAATACGAGCAGTACTTC. Translated, it gives CASSRVGAGEYEQYF.

The V and J genes are TRBV14 and TRBJ2-2, with a possible D match to TRBD2 (6 bases). V was clipped by 2 bases and J by 4 bases, with 11 bases between them. Germline V gene data show CDR1 as SGHDN and CDR2 as FVKESK. The CDR3 has 15 amino acids. CDR3 region: CASSQLGGVTGELFF. In nucleotides, the CDR3 is TGTGCCAGCAGCCAATTGGGGGGAGTCACCGGGGAGCTGTTTTTT.

V usage is TRBV2 and J usage is TRBJ1-1, with D possibly being TRBD1 (6 bases). The CDR3 is made up of 13 amino acids. Trimming took 8 bases from V and 10 from J, leaving 20 bases between them. Looked up from germline, CDR1 is SNHLY and CDR2 is FYNNEI. The CDR3 region is CASSPEPGQRAFF. The DNA of the CDR3 is TGTGCCAGCTCTCCGGAACCGGGACAAAGAGCTTTCTTT.